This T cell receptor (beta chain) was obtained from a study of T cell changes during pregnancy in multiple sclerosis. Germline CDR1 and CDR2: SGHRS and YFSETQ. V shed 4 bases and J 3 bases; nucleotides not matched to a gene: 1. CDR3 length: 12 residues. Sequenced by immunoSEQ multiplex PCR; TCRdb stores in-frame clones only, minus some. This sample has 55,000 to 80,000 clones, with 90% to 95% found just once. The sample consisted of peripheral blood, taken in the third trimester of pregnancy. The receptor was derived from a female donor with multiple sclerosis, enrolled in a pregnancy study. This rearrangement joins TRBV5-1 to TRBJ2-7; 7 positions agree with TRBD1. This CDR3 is CASSGDSYEQYF. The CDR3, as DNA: TGCGCCAGCAGCGGGGACAGCTACGAGCAGTACTTC.